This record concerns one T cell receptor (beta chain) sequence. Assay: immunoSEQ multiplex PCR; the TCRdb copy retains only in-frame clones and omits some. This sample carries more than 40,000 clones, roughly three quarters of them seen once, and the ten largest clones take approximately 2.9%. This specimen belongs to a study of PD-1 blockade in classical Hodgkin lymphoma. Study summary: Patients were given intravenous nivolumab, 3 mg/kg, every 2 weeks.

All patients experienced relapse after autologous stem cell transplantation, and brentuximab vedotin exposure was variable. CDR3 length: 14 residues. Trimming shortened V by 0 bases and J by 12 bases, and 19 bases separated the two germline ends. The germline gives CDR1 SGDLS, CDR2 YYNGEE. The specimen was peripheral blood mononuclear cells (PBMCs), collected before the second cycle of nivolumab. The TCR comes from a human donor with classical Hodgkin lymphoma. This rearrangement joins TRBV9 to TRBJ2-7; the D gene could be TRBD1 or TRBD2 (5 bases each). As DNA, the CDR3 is TGTGCCAGCAGCGTAGTTAATGGGGGAGCAGACCCGTACTTC. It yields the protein CASSVVNGGADPYF.